Below, one T cell receptor beta chain is given with its context. Its antigen is not known. Germline V CDR1 and CDR2: WNHNN, SYGVQD (reference sequence). CDR3 length equals 17 residues. V was pared by 5 bases and J by 4 bases, with 21 bases between. This entry is derived from a study of graft-versus-host responses after intestinal transplantation. Background on the study: Transplantation in recipients was multivisceral, liver-intestinal, or isolated intestinal. The whole recipient group had anti-thymocyte globulin induction followed by tacrolimus and steroids for roughly 3 years.

The table came from immunoSEQ multiplex PCR; TCRdb's copy has only in-frame clones and leaves some out. The sample contains 30,000 to 45,000 clones, over 90% of which appear only once. General observations from the study: Early after transplant, HvG clones declined as circulating GvH clones peaked. Recipient marrow harbored GvH clones, some of which surfaced first in ileum or blood.

Sequencing was performed on unstimulated CD8+ T cells sorted from spleen or lymph node cells, taken before transplant. This TCR derives from a human donor who was the organ donor for an intestinal transplant. The chain recombines TRBV10-1 with TRBJ2-1; D may be TRBD2 (6 bases). The CDR3 DNA follows: TGCGCCAGCAGTCAGAGACCTTGGGCGGGACCTTACAATGAGCAGTTCTTC. It codes for CASSQRPWAGPYNEQFF.